This is a list of T cell receptor beta chains from one sample in a study of cytomegalovirus exposure and HLA in healthy donors. Some clones are missing from TCRdb's copy, which holds only in-frame ones; the method was immunoSEQ multiplex PCR. This table holds about 270,000 clones, roughly 85% found once. The sequencing sample was made of PBMCs. These receptors were obtained from a woman under 30 in good health and CMV-seronegative. CDR3s include the opening cysteine and the closing phenylalanine or tryptophan. Each record gives: D gene, CDR3 length, clone size, J gene, V gene, CDR3 DNA, CDR3 protein. A D gene is named only where the DNA matches it firmly. The listing skips clone size in some rows; elsewhere it reads once, few, many or a size class.

TRBD2 18 NA TRBJ2-7 TRBV7-7 TGTGCCAGCAGCTTAGCGGGCCCTTCTAGCGGGAGGGCGGGTGAGCAGTACTTC CASSLAGPSSGRAGEQYF
TRBD1 12 NA TRBJ2-1 TRBV27 TGTGCCAGCAGTACGGACAGGGATGAGCAGTTCTTC CASSTDRDEQFF
TRBD2 15 NA TRBJ2-3 TRBV6-5 TGTGCCAGCAGTTACCTTGGGGTCGGGGGGGATACGCAGTATTTT CASSYLGVGGDTQYF
TRBD2 17 NA TRBJ2-1 TRBV5-1 TGCGCCAGCAGCTTGGCTATAGACGGGAGGTCCTACAATGAGCAGTTCTTC CASSLAIDGRSYNEQFF
NA 16 NA TRBJ2-7 TRBV7-2 TGTGCCAGCAGCTTAGGTCCAGGGCCTCTGACCTACGAGCAGTACTTC CASSLGPGPLTYEQYF
NA 14 many TRBJ1-1 TRBV7-8 TGTGCCAGCAGCTTAAAACAGTTTAACACTGAAGCTTTCTTT CASSLKQFNTEAFF
NA 15 NA TRBJ2-2 TRBV10-3 TGTGCCATCAGTGGAGCACCAACGAACACCGGGGAGCTGTTTTTT CAISGAPTNTGELFF
NA 11 NA TRBJ2-7 TRBV2 TGTGCCAGCAGCGACAGCTACGAGCAGTACTTC CASSDSYEQYF
TRBD1 16 NA TRBJ1-2 TRBV13 TGTGCCAGCAGCTTCTCCTCGGACAGGGGGACGGATGGCTACACCTTC CASSFSSDRGTDGYTF
TRBD1 15 NA TRBJ1-2 TRBV5-1 TGCGCCAGCAGCACTTCGGGACAGGGAAGAAGCGGCTACACCTTC CASSTSGQGRSGYTF
NA 14 NA TRBJ1-2 TRBV7-9 TGTGCCAGCAGCCCAGCACATCTTGGGGCTGGCTACACCTTC CASSPAHLGAGYTF
NA 12 NA TRBJ2-3 TRBV5-6 TGTGCCAGCAGCTTGGAGCCAGATACGCAGTATTTT CASSLEPDTQYF
NA 12 NA TRBJ1-4 TRBV2 TGTGCCAGCGGGAAGGGGGACGAAAAACTGTTTTTT CASGKGDEKLFF
TRBD1 14 NA TRBJ2-7 TRBV19 TGTGCCAGTACCTCACAGGGGGCCCCCTACGAGCAGTACTTC CASTSQGAPYEQYF
NA 13 few TRBJ1-2 TRBV9 TGTGCCAGCAGCGGGAGTCAGTTCTATGGCTACACCTTC CASSGSQFYGYTF
TRBD2 17 NA TRBJ2-3 TRBV7-9 TGTGCCAGCAGCCCATTTGAGATACTAGCGGGGATAGATACGCAGTATTTT CASSPFEILAGIDTQYF
TRBD1 14 once TRBJ1-1 TRBV5-1 TGCGCCAGCAGCTCGGGACAGGGAGTGACTGAAGCTTTCTTT CASSSGQGVTEAFF
TRBD1 18 NA TRBJ2-7 TRBV11-3 TGTGCCAGCAGCTTAGATCATAGGCGGACAGGGAGCTCCTACGAGCAGTACTTC CASSLDHRRTGSSYEQYF
TRBD1 14 NA TRBJ1-4 TRBV6-6 TGTGCCAGCAGTACGGGACAGGGGATGGAAAAACTGTTTTTT CASSTGQGMEKLFF
TRBD1 16 NA TRBJ1-3 TRBV11-3 TGTGCCAGCAGCGGCCAAGGGACAGTCCGAGGAAACACCATATATTTT CASSGQGTVRGNTIYF
TRBD2 19 NA TRBJ2-4 TRBV7-9 TGTGCCAGCAGACCCGGGACTAGCGGGGGATTCCTAGCCAAAAACATTCAGTACTTC CASRPGTSGGFLAKNIQYF
NA 12 NA TRBJ2-5 TRBV5-1 TGCGCCAGCAGCCCTTACCAAGAGACCCAGTACTTC CASSPYQETQYF
NA 17 NA TRBJ1-4 TRBV27 TGTGCCAGCAGTCCGAGACCGGACACGGTCAGTAATGAAAAACTGTTTTTT CASSPRPDTVSNEKLFF
TRBD1 14 NA TRBJ2-7 TRBV27 TGTGCCAGCAGTTTGGGGGACAGCTCCTACGAGCAGTACTTC CASSLGDSSYEQYF
TRBD2 13 NA TRBJ2-7 TRBV29-1 TGCAGCGTTGAGGGGGGGGAGGGCTACGAGCAGTACTTC CSVEGGEGYEQYF
NA 16 NA TRBJ2-4 TRBV11-3 TGTGCCAGCAGCTTCTCCTGGGGCTCGGCCAAAAACATTCAGTACTTC CASSFSWGSAKNIQYF
NA 15 NA TRBJ2-7 TRBV7-9 TGTGCCAGCAGCCTAGCGGGGACAGGTTTCCCCGAGCAGTACTTC CASSLAGTGFPEQYF
NA 12 NA TRBJ1-2 TRBV6-1 TGTGCCAGCAGTCAGGGGTACTATGGCTACACCTTC CASSQGYYGYTF
TRBD2 17 NA TRBJ2-7 TRBV11-3 TGTGCCAGCAGCTTAGGTCGGGCGCGGGGGAGCTCCTACGAGCAGTACTTC CASSLGRARGSSYEQYF
NA 17 NA TRBJ1-4 TRBV27 TGTGCCAGCAGTTTATCTGGGGGACGGGGGGCCAAGGAAAAACTGTTTTTT CASSLSGGRGAKEKLFF
NA 15 NA TRBJ2-7 TRBV6-6 TGTGCCAGCAGAACCGGGACAAGCAGTTCCTACGAGCAGTACTTC CASRTGTSSSYEQYF
TRBD2 13 NA TRBJ2-3 TRBV27 TGTGCCAGCAGTAGAGAGGGAGGGGATACGCAGTATTTT CASSREGGDTQYF
NA 12 NA TRBJ2-3 TRBV27 TGTGCCAGCGGTAGTAGCACAGATACGCAGTATTTT CASGSSTDTQYF
NA 14 NA TRBJ1-6 TRBV27 TGTGCCAGCAGTTCCCGGTCCTATAATTCACCCCTCCACTTT CASSSRSYNSPLHF
TRBD1 14 NA TRBJ1-6 TRBV6-4 TGTGCCAGCAGCCGCGACAGGGGTAATTCACCCCTCCACTTT CASSRDRGNSPLHF
NA 14 NA TRBJ2-2 TRBV11-2 TGTGCCAGCAGCTACTCCGGGGACACCGGGGAGCTGTTTTTT CASSYSGDTGELFF
NA 13 NA TRBJ1-2 TRBV5-8 TGTGCCAGCAGCGGACAGACGGTGGGGGGCTACACCTTC CASSGQTVGGYTF
NA 14 NA TRBJ2-1 TRBV6-4 TGTGCCAGCAGTGATAGCGGTTGGGAGAATGAGCAGTTCTTC CASSDSGWENEQFF
NA 12 NA TRBJ2-7 TRBV11-2 TGTGCCAGCAGCCCTTTACATTACGAGCAGTACTTC CASSPLHYEQYF
NA 16 NA TRBJ1-3 TRBV5-4 TGTGCCAGCAGCTTGGCCGACAGGTTATCTGGAAACACCATATATTTT CASSLADRLSGNTIYF
NA 14 NA TRBJ1-1 TRBV5-1 TGCGCCAGCAGTCCTGGGGCAGGATACACTGAAGCTTTCTTT CASSPGAGYTEAFF
TRBD1 16 NA TRBJ2-7 TRBV18 TGTGCCAGCTCACCCTCCACGGGACAGAGCTCCTACGAGCAGTACTTC CASSPSTGQSSYEQYF
NA 12 once TRBJ2-5 TRBV18 TGTGCCAGCTCAACTGAGCAAGAGACCCAGTACTTC CASSTEQETQYF
TRBD1 13 NA TRBJ1-2 TRBV7-2 TGTGCCAGCAGACAAAGCTGGACAGGCGGCTACACCTTC CASRQSWTGGYTF
NA 12 few TRBJ1-1 TRBV2 TGTGCCAGCAGGGGGAGCTCCACTGAAGCTTTCTTT CASRGSSTEAFF
NA 13 NA TRBJ1-2 TRBV19 TGTGCCAGTAGCGAGGACAGCTCCCGGGGCTACACCTTC CASSEDSSRGYTF
NA 12 few TRBJ1-1 TRBV2 TGTGCCAGCCGTTCTAGTAACACTGAAGCTTTCTTT CASRSSNTEAFF
TRBD1 14 NA TRBJ2-7 TRBV9 TGTGCCAGCAGCGGCCTGGGGACAGGGAAGGAGCAGTACTTC CASSGLGTGKEQYF
NA 15 NA TRBJ1-4 TRBV27 TGTGCCAGCTCGAGGGCACCGTTTGGTAATGAAAAACTGTTTTTT CASSRAPFGNEKLFF
TRBD1 16 NA TRBJ2-3 TRBV19 TGTGCCAGTAGTACCGGGACAGACCTTTACACAGATACGCAGTATTTT CASSTGTDLYTDTQYF
NA 16 few TRBJ1-1 TRBV18 TGTGCCAGCTCACCCGGAACCGGACAGTGGGACACTGAAGCTTTCTTT CASSPGTGQWDTEAFF
NA 13 NA TRBJ2-7 TRBV4-1 TGCGCCAGCAGCCAATTCTACAGCTACGAGCAGTACTTC CASSQFYSYEQYF
TRBD1 13 NA TRBJ1-2 TRBV19 TGTGCCAGTAGGGGACAGCAGAACTATGGCTACACCTTC CASRGQQNYGYTF
TRBD1 15 NA TRBJ2-3 TRBV7-3 TGTGCCAGCAGCTCATACAGGGGCGGCACAGATACGCAGTATTTT CASSSYRGGTDTQYF
NA 15 NA TRBJ1-2 TRBV7-9 TGTGCCAGCAGCTTACCTAACAGGGTTGGCTATGGCTACACCTTC CASSLPNRVGYGYTF
TRBD1 15 NA TRBJ2-5 TRBV5-1 TGCGCCAGCAGCTTGGGGGACAGGGGGCAAGAGACCCAGTACTTC CASSLGDRGQETQYF
TRBD1 14 few TRBJ1-2 TRBV29-1 TGCAGCGTTGATTCAGGGGGAAGTAACTATGGCTACACCTTC CSVDSGGSNYGYTF
NA 17 NA TRBJ2-2 TRBV21-1 TGTGCCGTATTCCACTCCACCGGGACAGGACCAACCGGGGAGCTGTTTTTT CAVFHSTGTGPTGELFF
NA 17 NA TRBJ1-6 TRBV5-1 TGCGCCAGCAGCTTGGTTAGTCCCCGCCTCTATAATTCACCCCTCCACTTT CASSLVSPRLYNSPLHF
NA 14 NA TRBJ2-7 TRBV10-1 TGCGCCAGCAGTGCGGGGTACCCCGCCTACGAGCAGTACTTC CASSAGYPAYEQYF